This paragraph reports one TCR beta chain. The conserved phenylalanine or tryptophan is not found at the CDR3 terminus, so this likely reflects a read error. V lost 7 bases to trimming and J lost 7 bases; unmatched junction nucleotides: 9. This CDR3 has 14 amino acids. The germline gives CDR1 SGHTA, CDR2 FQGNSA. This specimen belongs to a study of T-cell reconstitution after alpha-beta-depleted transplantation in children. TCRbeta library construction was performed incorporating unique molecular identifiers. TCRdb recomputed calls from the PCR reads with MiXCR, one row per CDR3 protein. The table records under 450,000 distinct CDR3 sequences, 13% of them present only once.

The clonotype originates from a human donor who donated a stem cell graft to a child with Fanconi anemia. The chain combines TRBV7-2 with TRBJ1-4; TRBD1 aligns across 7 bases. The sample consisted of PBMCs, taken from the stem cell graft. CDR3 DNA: TGTGCCAGCAACTCAGGGGGGGTGGCTGAAAAACTGTTTTAT. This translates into CASNSGGVAEKLFY.